This T cell receptor (beta chain) was captured in a study of blood T cell repertoires in COVID-19 (dated by TCRdb to the early 2020s). About the full investigation: Collaborator samples came from the United States, Italy and Spain and covered acute and convalescent phases of COVID-19. The material from the prospective study consisted of cDNA or gDNA derived from T cells, B-cell-depleted T cells, or PBMCs. Subjects who had been exposed to COVID-19, were actively infected with it, or had recovered from it provided the deeply sampled blood TCRbeta repertoires that made up the dataset. A freely available public database, intended as a resource for researchers studying the immune response to SARS-CoV-2, is where the repertoires were released. The samples were drawn from the first 160 participants of the ongoing ImmuneRACE study and from under 1,500 subjects provided by 6 global collaborators. A de-identified subject ID, COVID-19 status, age in years and sex were almost always included in the sample metadata. Where HLA class I and class II types were available, the types were taken from metadata supplied by the sample provider, not from assay-based typing. Points the paper makes about the study in general: The quantity of clinical and demographic metadata differed by source and by participant and was supplied without curation.

Collaborating institutions collected whole blood in K2EDTA tubes following their own protocols. For TCRbeta analysis, collaborators shipped samples as frozen whole blood, isolated PBMCs, or DNA extracted from either of those sample types. The immunoSEQ Assay, a bias-controlled multiplex PCR, was used to amplify TCRbeta CDR3 regions from genomic DNA. As for the authors' bioinformatics: Within the assay, amplification of reference gene primers was used to estimate how many nucleated cells each sample contained. Sequence reads were collapsed and filtered to measure the absolute abundance of every unique TCRbeta CDR3 rearrangement. For each sample, productive Simpson clonality was calculated as the square root of Simpson's diversity index over productive rearrangements. TCRdb re-hosts the immuneACCESS table, in-frame sequences only. Its copies lack some clones; in the studies checked, an unresolved V gene accounts for under half of them, and the cause for the rest is not known. V, J and clone size were drawn from that table, and D and trimming were deduced from the DNA. The sample includes tens of thousands of clones, with approximately 90% observed a single time. The ten biggest clones cover about 2.5% of the sample.

Concerning this clone itself: This receptor's antigen is unknown. The sample holds no much larger clone one base away, and base qualities are not on file.

V and J lose 2 bases and 8 bases, and a span of 6 bases separates them. Measured from the cysteine to the phenylalanine, the CDR3 is 11 residues long. Only the CDR3 DNA is retained, 33 bases long and in frame from the first base. This TCR came from a human donor with active COVID-19. The donor label of this sample is uncertain. What was sequenced was peripheral blood. The rearrangement joined TRBV12-3 or TRBV12-4 to TRBJ1-2; no D gene can be assigned with confidence. The CDR3 corresponds to CASSLRVGYTF. In nucleotide form, the sequence is TGTGCCAGCAGTTTACGCGTGGGCTACACCTTC.